The 31 T cell receptor beta chains presented below share a single source sample, sequenced in a study of blood T cell repertoires in COVID-19. Sequencing was performed with immunoSEQ multiplex PCR; in TCRdb, only in-frame clones are kept and a portion is missing. The top ten clones hold 7.5% to 9.5% of a sample with fewer than 85,000 clones, more than 75% of them seen once. The sequenced sample was peripheral blood. All receptors derive from a human donor in a cohort sampled during active COVID-19.

Only one count was recorded for this clone. This chain connects TRBV7-9 to TRBJ2-3, with 8 positions matching TRBD2. In germline, CDR1 is SEHNR, CDR2 FQNEAQ (reference sequence). The length of the CDR3 is 17 residues. Trimming cost V 4 bases and J 0 bases; bases outside gene matches: 9. The CDR3 here is CASSSGVAGHSTDTQYF. In nucleotides, the CDR3 is TGTGCCAGCAGCTCAGGGGTAGCGGGGCATAGCACAGATACGCAGTATTTT.

The chain couples TRBV12-3 or TRBV12-4 to TRBJ1-2, with D hard to call. V was pared by 1 base and J by 8 bases, with 11 bases between. The CDR3 totals 13 residues. The CDR3 loop is CASSLGVRGGYTF. In nucleotides, the CDR3 is TGTGCCAGCAGTTTAGGGGTTAGAGGCGGCTACACCTTC.

This clone came up once. The V call is TRBV4-1, the J call TRBJ2-7, with D perhaps TRBD1 (6 bases). The CDR3 has 11 residues. Germline values: CDR1 MGHRA, CDR2 YSYEKL. V shed 5 bases and J shed 6 bases, with 8 bases lying between them. The CDR3 DNA sequence: TGCGCCAGCAGCGGGGGCACCGAGCAGTACTTC. It is translated as CASSGGTEQYF.

This clone was counted a single time. This chain joins TRBV14 and TRBJ1-2, with D perhaps matching TRBD1 (6 bases). This CDR3 is built from 15 residues. In germline, CDR1 is SGHDN, CDR2 FVKESK. V was trimmed by 4 bases and J by 8 bases, leaving 20 bases between them. The CDR3 here is CASSPRGPGGGGYTF. Written as DNA, the CDR3 is TGTGCCAGCAGCCCCCGCGGGCCGGGGGGCGGCGGCTACACCTTC.

The CDR3 DNA sequence: TGTGCCAGCAGCGCTGGGGGGGGCAGGGGCGGAGAGCAGTACTTC. Residues: CASSAGGGRGGEQYF. V is TRBV9 and J is TRBJ2-7; possible D gene TRBD2, 7 bases. Germline CDR1 and CDR2: SGDLS and YYNGEE. Trimming pared 3 bases from V and 7 bases from J, leaving 20 bases between. This CDR3 has 15 amino acids.

The chain combines TRBV3-1 (or the pseudogene TRBV3-2) with TRBJ1-1; D not resolved. Trimming stripped 1 base from V and 5 bases from J, with 5 bases between. Germline CDR1 and CDR2: LGHDT and YNNKEL (reference sequence). The CDR3 sequence is 12 residues long. The DNA for the CDR3 is TGTGCCAGCAGCCAAGCGTTTACTGAAGCTTTCTTT. Protein sequence: CASSQAFTEAFF.

This chain connects TRBV7-6 to TRBJ2-3; no clear D gene. Germline values: CDR1 SGHVS, CDR2 FNYEAQ. V shed 1 base and J shed 6 bases, with 8 bases lying between them. This CDR3 has 13 amino acids. The CDR3 spells CASSLERADTQYF. DNA of the CDR3: TGTGCCAGCAGCTTAGAACGCGCGGATACGCAGTATTTT.

The chain recombines TRBV5-1 with TRBJ2-1, with D possibly TRBD1 on 5 matching bases. The V end lost 0 bases, the J end lost 10 bases, and 5 bases lay between the germline ends. The CDR3 consists of 11 residues. CDR1 and CDR2 from the germline V gene are SGHRS and YFSETQ. The CDR3 region is CASSLAGEQFF. As DNA, the CDR3 is TGCGCCAGCAGCTTGGCAGGGGAGCAGTTCTTC.

The CDR3 sequence is CSGQGTNEKLFF. The CDR3, as DNA: TGCAGCGGACAGGGGACTAATGAAAAACTGTTTTTT. V usage is TRBV29-1 and J usage is TRBJ1-4, with 8 bases aligning to TRBD1. Germline lookup yields CDR1 SQVTM and CDR2 ANQGSEA. The trim removed 7 bases at V and 2 bases at J, leaving 0 bases unmatched. The CDR3 covers 12 residues.

This chain links TRBV7-2 with TRBJ2-7; 13 bases are shared with TRBD2. The CDR3 is 15 residues long. The trim removed 4 bases at V and 5 bases at J, leaving 5 bases unmatched. The germline gives CDR1 SGHTA, CDR2 FQGNSA. For the CDR3, the DNA is TGTGCCAGCAGCTCTGGACTAGCGGGGGAAAACGAGCAGTACTTC. Its translation: CASSSGLAGENEQYF.

V and J are TRBV7-3 and TRBJ1-5, with a weak D call TRBD1 (5 bases). Germline V gene sequence: CDR1 SGHTA, CDR2 FQGTGA. The CDR3 is 12 residues long. V was cut by 11 bases and J by 5 bases, with 13 bases left in between. The CDR3 spells CARETGDQPQHF. The CDR3 nucleotides are TGTGCCCGCGAAACGGGGGATCAGCCCCAGCATTTT. Together with reference TRBV7-3 and TRBJ1-5, the CDR3 gives the full variable domain: GAGVSQTPSNKVTEKGKYVELRCDPISGHTALYWYRQSLGQGPEFLIYFQGTGAADDSGLPNDRFFAVRPEGSVSTLKIQRTERGDSAVYLCARETGDQPQHFGDGTRLSIL.

V and J are TRBV7-8 and TRBJ1-3; tentatively, D is TRBD1 (6 bases). This CDR3 spans 17 amino acids. The ends were cut back, 5 bases at V and 0 bases at J, with 17 bases in the middle. The germline CDR1 and CDR2 sequences are SGHVS and FQNEAQ. As DNA, the CDR3 is TGTGCCAGCAGCCCATTAGGGGGGGGGATCTCTGGAAACACCATATATTTT. Its translation is CASSPLGGGISGNTIYF.

The rearrangement uses TRBV7-8 and TRBJ1-2; D ambiguous. The CDR3 is made up of 11 amino acids. V shed 8 bases and J shed 4 bases, with 8 bases lying between them. Germline V gene lookup returns CDR1 SGHVS and CDR2 FQNEAQ. This chain's CDR3 is CASSTAYGYTF. CDR3 in DNA: TGTGCCAGCTCAACTGCCTATGGCTACACCTTC.

There are a few counts of this clone. The genes are TRBV29-1 and TRBJ1-2; D remains ambiguous. Germline-derived CDR1 and CDR2 are SQVTM and ANQGSEA. V lost 2 bases to trimming and J lost 4 bases, with 11 bases between them. The CDR3 contains 13 residues. The CDR3: CSVEREAAYGYTF. The CDR3 coding sequence is TGCAGCGTTGAACGTGAGGCAGCCTATGGCTACACCTTC.

On this clone: Relative to the germline gene, one junction end is altered; a read error may explain this. This chain links TRBV30 with TRBJ1-4, with 7 positions matching TRBD1. The germline V gene encodes CDR1 GTSNPN and CDR2 SVGIG (reference sequence). The CDR3 is 11 amino acids. CDR3 DNA: TGTGCCTGGAGTACCCTGACAGGGAGAGGTTTT. This gives the protein CAWSTLTGRGF.

This chain connects TRBV19 to TRBJ1-5; 8 bases map to TRBD1. There are 17 residues in the CDR3. Germline-derived CDR1 and CDR2 are LNHDA and SQIVND (reference sequence). Trimming removed 5 bases from V and 0 bases from J; junction bases left unmatched: 9. CDR3 DNA sequence: TGTGCCAGTAGTCTTCATCCGGGACAGGATAGCAATCAGCCCCAGCATTTT. Its protein is CASSLHPGQDSNQPQHF.

The genes are TRBV27 and TRBJ2-7, with D possibly matching TRBD1 (6 bases). This CDR3 is 13 amino acids long. Germline V CDR1 and CDR2: MNHEY, SMNVEV (reference sequence). Trimming took 2 bases from V and 6 from J, leaving 11 bases between them. The CDR3: CASSLGPGVEQYF. The CDR3 bases are TGTGCCAGCAGTTTAGGACCAGGGGTCGAGCAGTACTTC.

The chain recombines TRBV14 with TRBJ2-5, with D perhaps matching TRBD2 (7 bases). Germline-derived CDR1 and CDR2 are SGHDN and FVKESK. The CDR3 extends over 15 amino acids. The V end was cut by 3 bases, the J end by 2 bases, with 13 bases between. This CDR3 reads CASSQGGGSQETQYF. DNA of the CDR3: TGTGCCAGCAGCCAGGGAGGGGGGAGTCAAGAGACCCAGTACTTC.

CDR3 protein: CASRVGVNYGYTF. DNA for the CDR3: TGCGCCAGCAGGGTCGGGGTAAACTATGGCTACACCTTC. This chain joins TRBV5-1 and TRBJ1-2; D is ambiguous. V was cut by 5 bases and J by 2 bases, with 10 bases left in between. Germline CDR1 and CDR2: SGHRS and YFSETQ. The CDR3 has 13 residues. Full variable domain (remainder filled in from reference TRBV5-1 and TRBJ1-2): KAGVTQTPRYLIKTRGQQVTLSCSPISGHRSVSWYQQTPGQGLQFLFEYFSETQRNKGNFPGRFSGRQFSNSRSEMNVSTLELGDSALYLCASRVGVNYGYTFGSGTRLTVV.

This chain uses TRBV27 with TRBJ2-7, with D possibly matching TRBD2 (6 bases). Germline lookup yields CDR1 MNHEY and CDR2 SMNVEV (reference sequence). The V and J ends lost 5 bases and 2 bases respectively, with 10 bases between them. The CDR3 sequence is 13 residues long. CDR3 amino acids: CASSARGTYEQYF. The CDR3 DNA reads TGTGCCAGCAGTGCCCGGGGGACCTACGAGCAGTACTTC.

The chain employs TRBV7-8 and TRBJ2-7; weak D call: TRBD1 (6 bases). CDR1 and CDR2 (germline): SGHVS, FQNEAQ. The CDR3 spans 13 residues. Between the trimmed V and J ends, which lost 5 bases and 7 bases, there was a span of 15 bases. The CDR3 bases are TGTGCCAGCAGCACACAGGGTGGGGGAGAGCAGTACTTC. This codes for CASSTQGGGEQYF.

The chain carries TRBV3-1 (or the pseudogene TRBV3-2) and TRBJ1-3, with D perhaps TRBD1 (5 bases). In germline, CDR1 is LGHDT, CDR2 YNNKEL (reference sequence). Trimming left V 4 bases short and J 0 bases short, with 16 bases between. CDR3 length: 17 residues. In DNA, the CDR3 is TGTGCCAGCAGCCGTCTAGACAGCCTGAGCTCTGGAAACACCATATATTTT. This translates into CASSRLDSLSSGNTIYF.

This clone was seen only once. V gene TRBV7-9 combines with J gene TRBJ1-5, with TRBD1 identical over 8 bases. The germline CDR1 and CDR2 sequences are SEHNR and FQNEAQ (reference sequence). The CDR3 sequence is 18 residues long. V shed 5 bases and J 4 bases; nucleotides not matched to a gene: 16. The CDR3 here is CASSDIVGQGARNQPQHF. CDR3 DNA: TGTGCCAGCAGCGACATTGTGGGGCAGGGGGCACGAAATCAGCCCCAGCATTTT.

J is TRBJ1-6 and V is TRBV5-5; TRBD1 matches 9 bases. J lost 4 bases, V lost 4 bases, and 6 bases had no gene match. The CDR3 totals 16 residues. From germline, CDR1 is SGHKS and CDR2 YYEKEE (reference sequence). For the CDR3, the DNA is TGTGCCAGCAGCCCCGGGACAGGGAAGTATAATTCACCCCTCCACTTT. Translation: CASSPGTGKYNSPLHF.

V and J are TRBV28 and TRBJ1-2, with D possibly matching TRBD1 (5 bases). The CDR3 contains 15 residues. Trimming stripped 5 bases from V and 4 bases from J, with 17 bases between. The germline V gene encodes CDR1 MDHEN and CDR2 SYDVKM. Here the CDR3 reads CASSLLVQAPYGYTF. DNA of the CDR3: TGTGCCAGCAGTCTCCTAGTACAGGCCCCCTATGGCTACACCTTC.

The chain joins TRBV19 to TRBJ2-2; possible D gene TRBD1, 6 bases. Germline V gene data show CDR1 as LNHDA and CDR2 as SQIVND (reference sequence). CDR3 length: 15 residues. V was cut by 5 bases and J by 4 bases, with 14 bases left in between. DNA of the CDR3: TGTGCCAGTAGTTCACTTGACAGGTTCACCGGGGAGCTGTTTTTT. It codes for CASSSLDRFTGELFF.

The rearrangement uses TRBV3-1 (or the pseudogene TRBV3-2) and TRBJ1-5, with a weak D call TRBD1 (5 bases). Germline assignment: CDR1 LGHDT and CDR2 YNNKEL (reference sequence). V lost 2 bases to trimming and J lost 1 base, with 9 bases between them. The CDR3 contains 15 residues. In nucleotides, the CDR3 is TGTGCCAGCAGCCAAACAGGTTGGAGCAATCAGCCCCAGCATTTT. Its protein is CASSQTGWSNQPQHF.

In nucleotides, the CDR3 is TGCGCCAGCAGCCTGTCGGGGACAGGGAGGAGGATTTCCTACGAGCAGTACTTC. Encoded protein: CASSLSGTGRRISYEQYF. J is TRBJ2-7 and V is TRBV5-1, with TRBD1 identical over 9 bases. V dropped 4 bases and J dropped 1; count of bases not matched to a gene: 15. This CDR3 comprises 18 residues. The germline CDR1 and CDR2 sequences are SGHRS and YFSETQ.

V is TRBV6-2 or TRBV6-3 and J is TRBJ2-7; TRBD1 agrees at 7 bases. The germline V gene encodes CDR1 MNHEY and CDR2 SVGEGT. Trimming removed 2 bases from V and 3 bases from J; junction bases left unmatched: 13. This CDR3 comprises 17 residues. Written as DNA, the CDR3 is TGTGCCAGCAGTTACCCCTCCACCAAACAGGGGAACTACGAGCAGTACTTC. Translation: CASSYPSTKQGNYEQYF.

This chain joins TRBV27 and TRBJ1-4; 7 nucleotides align to TRBD1. The CDR3 loop spans 15 amino acids. J lost 1 base, V lost 6 bases, and 5 bases had no gene match. Germline V CDR1 and CDR2: MNHEY, SMNVEV (reference sequence). The CDR3 protein is CASRTYRGTNEKLFF. In DNA form, the CDR3 reads TGTGCCAGCAGGACCTACAGGGGAACTAATGAAAAACTGTTTTTT.

The rearrangement uses TRBV7-2 and TRBJ2-7; 11 nucleotides match TRBD2. Germline V gives CDR1 SGHTA, CDR2 FQGNSA. The CDR3 sequence is 15 residues long. V trimming: 4 bases; J trimming: 3 bases; junction bases outside the gene matches: 5. DNA for the CDR3: TGTGCCAGCAGCTCTGCTAGCGGGGGGAGCTACGAGCAGTACTTC. It specifies CASSSASGGSYEQYF.